The 17 T cell receptor beta chains given below trace back to one sample, sequenced in a study of T cell responses to AZD1222 COVID-19 vaccine. This table comes from immunoSEQ multiplex PCR, and its TCRdb copy is limited to in-frame clones, with some not included. The data show approximately 170,000 clones, around 89% seen once. The input for sequencing was peripheral blood, taken on day 0 of AZD1222 vaccination. These receptors all stem from an adult in good health.

With respect to this clone: The junction does not match germline at one end; this may be a read error. This chain connects TRBV5-6 to TRBJ2-7; D unresolved. Germline-derived CDR1 and CDR2 are SGHDT and YYEEEE. The CDR3 is 15 amino acids. The CDR3, as DNA: TGTGCCACCAGCGTTGGGCCACGCAGCTCCTACGAGCAGTACTTC. Its protein product is CATSVGPRSSYEQYF.

V and J are TRBV27 and TRBJ1-2; D is undetermined. CDR1 and CDR2 (germline): MNHEY, SMNVEV (reference sequence). This CDR3 has 15 amino acids. Trimming cost V 5 bases and J 4 bases, with 17 bases left between them. CDR3: CASSLGPARGYGYTF. The CDR3 region has the DNA TGTGCCAGCAGTCTTGGACCCGCTCGGGGCTATGGCTACACCTTC.

The sample holds one count of this clone. The chain is built from TRBV5-1 and TRBJ2-3; 7 bases line up with TRBD1. Germline loops: CDR1 SGHRS, CDR2 YFSETQ. The J segment lost 0 bases and the V segment lost 4 bases, leaving 5 bases of the junction unmatched. The CDR3 sequence is 15 residues long. The CDR3 reads CASSLGTASTDTQYF. CDR3 nucleotide sequence: TGCGCCAGCAGCCTCGGGACAGCAAGCACAGATACGCAGTATTTT.

The CDR3 nucleotides read TGTGCCAGCAGTGATTTAGCGGGGGGCCTCTCCGAGCAGTACTTC. Its translation: CASSDLAGGLSEQYF. V gene TRBV2 combines with J gene TRBJ2-7; 10 positions match TRBD2. Germline V gene sequence: CDR1 SNHLY, CDR2 FYNNEI. V lost 3 bases, J lost 6 bases, and 8 bases stayed unmatched. This CDR3 spans 15 amino acids. The whole variable domain, filled in from reference TRBV2 and TRBJ2-7, reads EPEVTQTPSHQVTQMGQEVILRCVPISNHLYFYWYRQILGQKVEFLVSFYNNEISEKSEIFDDQFSVERPDGSNFTLKIRSTKLEDSAMYFCASSDLAGGLSEQYFGPGTRLTVT.

This chain joins TRBV5-5 and TRBJ2-5, with D possibly TRBD2 on 5 matching bases. The V end was cut by 1 base, the J end by 5 bases, with 12 bases between. This CDR3 has 14 amino acids. Germline CDR1 reads SGHKS; CDR2 reads YYEKEE (reference sequence). The CDR3 DNA reads TGTGCCAGCAGCTTGCGGGGTGTACGCGAGACCCAGTACTTC. Translated, it gives CASSLRGVRETQYF.

V and J are TRBV7-2 and TRBJ2-3; 11 bases match TRBD1. V lost 2 bases, J lost 3 bases, and 4 bases stayed unmatched. The CDR3 extends over 16 amino acids. The V gene's germline CDR1 is SGHTA and CDR2 FQGNSA. CDR3 loop: CASSLSGTGGTDTQYF. CDR3 nucleotide sequence: TGTGCCAGCAGCTTAAGCGGGACAGGGGGAACAGATACGCAGTATTTT.

The chain combines TRBV10-1 with TRBJ1-2; tentatively, D is TRBD1 (6 bases). Deletions cut 6 bases from V and 3 bases from J, with 8 bases between. Germline loops: CDR1 WNHNN, CDR2 SYGVQD (reference sequence). This CDR3 contains 12 residues. CDR3 sequence reads: CASSHRDYGYTF. CDR3 sequence (DNA): TGCGCCAGCAGCCACAGGGACTATGGCTACACCTTC.

The chain links TRBV20-1 to TRBJ2-4; D is unclear. The germline gives CDR1 DFQATT, CDR2 SNEGSKA (reference sequence). The CDR3 is 11 residues long. Trimming took off 1 base at V and 5 bases at J, with 3 bases between the two ends. The CDR3 region has the DNA TGCAGTGCTAGAGGACAAAACATTCAGTACTTC. Translation gives CSARGQNIQYF.

The chain is built from TRBV9 and TRBJ1-2, with TRBD1 matching over 12 bases. With 2 bases clipped from V and 5 bases from J, the junction kept 1 base outside the gene matches. The CDR3 covers 14 residues. Germline lookup yields CDR1 SGDLS and CDR2 YYNGEE. The DNA for the CDR3 is TGTGCCAGCAGCGTGGGACAGGGGGCTTATGGCTACACCTTC. Its protein product is CASSVGQGAYGYTF.

The sample holds one count of this clone. The rearrangement links TRBV6-5 to TRBJ1-5; D is perhaps TRBD1 (5 bases). Germline CDR1 MNHEY, CDR2 SVGAGI. CDR3 length: 15 amino acids. V was clipped by 8 bases and J by 6 bases, with 20 bases between them. The CDR3 spells CASRPGYQDGQPQHF. The DNA of the CDR3 is TGTGCCAGCCGTCCAGGGTACCAAGATGGTCAGCCCCAGCATTTT.

The chain links TRBV12-5 to TRBJ2-3, with 8 bases fitting TRBD1. Trimming took 4 bases from V and 3 from J; bases not matched to a gene: 9. CDR3 length: 16 amino acids. CDR1 and CDR2 from the germline V gene are LGHNT and FRNRAP. The CDR3 here is CASGSTTGAATDTQYF. CDR3 sequence (DNA): TGTGCTAGTGGTTCCACGACAGGGGCGGCTACAGATACGCAGTATTTT.

The chain recombines TRBV5-1 with TRBJ1-1, with D uncertain. The CDR3 is 17 residues long. V lost 2 bases to trimming and J lost 2 bases, with 19 bases between them. Germline V gene lookup returns CDR1 SGHRS and CDR2 YFSETQ. The CDR3 spells CASSLVTGRWGNTEAFF. The CDR3 DNA sequence: TGCGCCAGCAGCTTAGTTACGGGGAGATGGGGAAACACTGAAGCTTTCTTT.

CDR3 in amino acids: CASSLAPRRNEKLFF. CDR3 sequence (DNA): TGTGCCAGCAGCTTAGCGCCAAGACGCAATGAAAAACTGTTTTTT. This chain joins TRBV7-8 and TRBJ1-4; D gene ambiguous. The CDR3 is made up of 15 amino acids. CDR1 and CDR2 from the germline V gene are SGHVS and FQNEAQ. V dropped 0 bases and J dropped 5 bases, with 10 bases sitting between them.

The chain joins TRBV7-3 to TRBJ2-1; the D call may be TRBD1 or TRBD2 (5 bases each). From germline, CDR1 is SGHTA and CDR2 FQGTGA. The CDR3 length is 14 residues. The germline V and J ends were trimmed by 4 bases and 5 bases, with 12 bases remaining between them. DNA of the CDR3: TGTGCCAGCAGCTGGGACGCGACCAACAATGAGCAGTTCTTC. It encodes CASSWDATNNEQFF.

The J gene is TRBJ1-2, the V gene TRBV3-1 (or the pseudogene TRBV3-2); D call uncertain. The CDR3 is made up of 12 amino acids. The germline CDR1 and CDR2 sequences are LGHDT and YNNKEL (reference sequence). The V end was cut by 5 bases, the J end by 4 bases, with 8 bases between. Here the CDR3 DNA reads TGTGCCAGCAGCTCCAGTCCCTATGGCTACACCTTC. As protein: CASSSSPYGYTF.

CDR3: CASSDRNQPQHF. The CDR3 nucleotides are TGTGCCAGCAGCGACAGGAATCAGCCCCAGCATTTT. The chain is built from TRBV11-2 and TRBJ1-5; the D gene is possibly TRBD1 (6 bases). The CDR3 is 12 residues long. Germline loops: CDR1 SGHAT, CDR2 FQNNGV. Trimming took off 5 bases at V and 4 bases at J, with 6 bases between the two ends. Drawing the rest from reference TRBV11-2 and TRBJ1-5, the complete variable domain is EAGVAQSPRYKIIEKRQSVAFWCNPISGHATLYWYQQILGQGPKLLIQFQNNGVVDDSQLPKDRFSAERLKGVDSTLKIQPAKLEDSAVYLCASSDRNQPQHFGDGTRLSIL.

The V and J genes are TRBV7-2 and TRBJ1-5, with D possibly being TRBD1 (5 bases). CDR1 and CDR2 from the germline V gene are SGHTA and FQGNSA. CDR3 length equals 16 residues. Trimming took off 1 base at V and 1 base at J, with 11 bases between the two ends. The CDR3 coding sequence is TGTGCCAGCAGCTTAGGGCAGGGCAAGAGCAATCAGCCCCAGCATTTT. This sequence encodes CASSLGQGKSNQPQHF.